This TCR beta chain was obtained from a study of blood T cell repertoires in COVID-19. Background on the study: Acute-phase and convalescent COVID-19 samples originated in the United States, Italy and Spain. From T cells, B-cell-depleted T cells, or PBMCs came the material, which was cDNA or gDNA.

J was trimmed by 3 bases and V by 4 bases; bases with no gene match: 8. The CDR3 is 16 residues long. Germline V gene sequence: CDR1 KGHDR, CDR2 SFDVKD. Study processing details: Using reference gene primer amplification, nucleated cell counts were estimated. Libraries were prepared by immunoSEQ multiplex PCR; TCRdb keeps only in-frame clonotypes and omits some of them. The V and J calls and clone size come from that table; D and trimming were worked out from the DNA. This sample has fewer than 200,000 clones; 75% to 80% occur once, and the top ten carry roughly 28%. This TCR was sampled from a woman between 70 and 85 years old with acute or convalescent COVID-19. This chain links TRBV24-1 with TRBJ2-3; 8 nucleotides line up with TRBD2. The sample comprised peripheral blood. This chain's CDR3 is CATSDPLPGGTDTQYF. CDR3 in DNA: TGTGCCACCAGTGACCCCCTGCCGGGGGGGACAGATACGCAGTATTTT.